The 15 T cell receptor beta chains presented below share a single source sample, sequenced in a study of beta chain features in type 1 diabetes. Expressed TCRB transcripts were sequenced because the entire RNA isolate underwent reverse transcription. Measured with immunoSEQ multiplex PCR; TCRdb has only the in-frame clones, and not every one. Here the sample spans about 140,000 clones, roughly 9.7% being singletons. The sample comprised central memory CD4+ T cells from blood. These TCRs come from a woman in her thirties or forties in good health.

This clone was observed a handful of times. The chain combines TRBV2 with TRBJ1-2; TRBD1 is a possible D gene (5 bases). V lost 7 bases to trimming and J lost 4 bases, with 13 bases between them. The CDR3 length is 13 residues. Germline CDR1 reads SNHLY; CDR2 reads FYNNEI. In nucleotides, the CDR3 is TGTGCCAGCACCCCTGGGGGGTCCTATGGCTACACCTTC. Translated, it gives CASTPGGSYGYTF.

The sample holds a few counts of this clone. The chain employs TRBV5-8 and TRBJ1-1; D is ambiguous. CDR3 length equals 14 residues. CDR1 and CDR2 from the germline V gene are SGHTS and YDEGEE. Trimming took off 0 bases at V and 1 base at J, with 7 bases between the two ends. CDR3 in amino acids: CASSLDGRNTEAFF. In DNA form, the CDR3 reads TGTGCCAGCAGCTTGGACGGGAGGAACACTGAAGCTTTCTTT.

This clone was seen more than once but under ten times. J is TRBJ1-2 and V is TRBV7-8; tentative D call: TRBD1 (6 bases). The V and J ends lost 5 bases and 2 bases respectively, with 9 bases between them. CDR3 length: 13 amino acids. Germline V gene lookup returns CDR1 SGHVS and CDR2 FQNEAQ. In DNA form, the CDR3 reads TGTGCCAGCAGCGCACAGGGCAACTATGGCTACACCTTC. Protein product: CASSAQGNYGYTF.

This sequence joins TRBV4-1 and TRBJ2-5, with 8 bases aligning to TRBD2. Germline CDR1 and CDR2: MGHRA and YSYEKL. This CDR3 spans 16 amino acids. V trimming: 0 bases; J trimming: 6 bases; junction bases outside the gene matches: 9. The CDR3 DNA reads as TGCGCCAGCAGCCAAGAGGGGGCGGGGGGTGTTAAGACCCAGTACTTC. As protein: CASSQEGAGGVKTQYF.

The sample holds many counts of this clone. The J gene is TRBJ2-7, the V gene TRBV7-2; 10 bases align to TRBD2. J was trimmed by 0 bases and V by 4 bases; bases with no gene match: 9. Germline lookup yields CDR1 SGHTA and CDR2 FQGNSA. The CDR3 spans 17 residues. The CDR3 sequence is CASSSIRTSGSSYEQYF. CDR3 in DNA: TGTGCCAGCAGCTCTATTCGGACTAGCGGTAGCTCCTACGAGCAGTACTTC. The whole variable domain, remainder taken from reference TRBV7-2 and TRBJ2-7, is GAGVSQSPSNKVTEKGKDVELRCDPISGHTALYWYRQSLGQGLEFLIYFQGNSAPDKSGLPSDRFSAERTGGSVSTLTIQRTQQEDSAVYLCASSSIRTSGSSYEQYFGPGTRLTVT.

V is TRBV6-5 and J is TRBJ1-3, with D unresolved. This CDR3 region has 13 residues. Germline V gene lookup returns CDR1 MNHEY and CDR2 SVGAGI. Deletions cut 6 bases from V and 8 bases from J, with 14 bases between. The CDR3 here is CASSRERVDTIYF. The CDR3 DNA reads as TGTGCCAGCAGCCGTGAGCGTGTAGACACCATATATTTT.

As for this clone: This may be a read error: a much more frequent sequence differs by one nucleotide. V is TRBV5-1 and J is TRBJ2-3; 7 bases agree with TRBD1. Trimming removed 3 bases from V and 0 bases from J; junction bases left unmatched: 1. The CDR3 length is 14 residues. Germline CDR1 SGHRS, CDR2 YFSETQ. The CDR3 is CASSSGQSTDTQYF. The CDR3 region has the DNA TGCGCCAGCAGCTCGGGACAGAGCACAGATACGCAGTATTTT.

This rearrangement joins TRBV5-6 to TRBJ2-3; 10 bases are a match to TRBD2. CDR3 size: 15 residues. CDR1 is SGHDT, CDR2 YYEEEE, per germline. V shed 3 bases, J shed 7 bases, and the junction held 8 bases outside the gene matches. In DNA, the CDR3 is TGTGCCAGCAGCTGGTCCGGGACTAGCGCCCATACGCAGTATTTT. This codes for CASSWSGTSAHTQYF.

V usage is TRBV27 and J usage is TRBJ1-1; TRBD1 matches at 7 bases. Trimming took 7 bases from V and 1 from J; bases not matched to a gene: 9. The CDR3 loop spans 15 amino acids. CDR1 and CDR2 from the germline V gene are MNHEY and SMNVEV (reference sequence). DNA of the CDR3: TGTGCCAGCAAATCCTGGACAGGAGGGAACACTGAAGCTTTCTTT. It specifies CASKSWTGGNTEAFF.

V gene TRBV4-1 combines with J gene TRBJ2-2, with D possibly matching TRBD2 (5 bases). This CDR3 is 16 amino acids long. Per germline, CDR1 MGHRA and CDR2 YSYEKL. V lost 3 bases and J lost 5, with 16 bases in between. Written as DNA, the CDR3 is TGCGCCAGCAGCCACGGTGGCGGGCAATATACCGGGGAGCTGTTTTTT. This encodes CASSHGGGQYTGELFF.

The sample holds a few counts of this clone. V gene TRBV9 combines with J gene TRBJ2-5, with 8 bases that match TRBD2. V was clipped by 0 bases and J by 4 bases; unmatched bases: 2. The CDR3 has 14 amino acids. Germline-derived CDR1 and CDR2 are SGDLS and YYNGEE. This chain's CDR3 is CASSVAGGGETQYF. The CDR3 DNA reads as TGTGCCAGCAGCGTAGCGGGGGGGGGAGAGACCCAGTACTTC.

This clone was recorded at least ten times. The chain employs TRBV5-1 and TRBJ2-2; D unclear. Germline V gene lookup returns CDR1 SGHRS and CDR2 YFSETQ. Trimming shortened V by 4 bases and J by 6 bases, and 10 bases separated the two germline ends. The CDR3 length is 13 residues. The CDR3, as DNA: TGCGCCAGCAGCGCAGGCTATTCCGGGGAGCTGTTTTTT. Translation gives CASSAGYSGELFF.

DNA for the CDR3: TGTGCCAGCAGCCGGGCTCTCGGACTGATTGACACCATATATTTT. This gives the protein CASSRALGLIDTIYF. The V and J genes are TRBV11-2 and TRBJ1-3; the D is unclear. Germline values: CDR1 SGHAT, CDR2 FQNNGV. The CDR3 extends over 15 amino acids. Trimming removed 5 bases at V and 8 bases at J, with 19 bases between.

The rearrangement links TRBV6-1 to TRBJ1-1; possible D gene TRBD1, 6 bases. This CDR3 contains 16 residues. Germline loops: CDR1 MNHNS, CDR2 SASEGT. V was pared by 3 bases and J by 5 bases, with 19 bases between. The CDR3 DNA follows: TGTGCCAGCAGTGAGGCCAGGGGAACGGTGGGTACTGAAGCTTTCTTT. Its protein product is CASSEARGTVGTEAFF.

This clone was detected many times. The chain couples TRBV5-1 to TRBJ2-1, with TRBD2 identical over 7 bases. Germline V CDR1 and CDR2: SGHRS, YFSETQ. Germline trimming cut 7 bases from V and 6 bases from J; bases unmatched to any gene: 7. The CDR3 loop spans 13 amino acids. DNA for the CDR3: TGCGCCAGCCACGCGGGGACTACCAATGAGCAGTTCTTC. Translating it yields CASHAGTTNEQFF.